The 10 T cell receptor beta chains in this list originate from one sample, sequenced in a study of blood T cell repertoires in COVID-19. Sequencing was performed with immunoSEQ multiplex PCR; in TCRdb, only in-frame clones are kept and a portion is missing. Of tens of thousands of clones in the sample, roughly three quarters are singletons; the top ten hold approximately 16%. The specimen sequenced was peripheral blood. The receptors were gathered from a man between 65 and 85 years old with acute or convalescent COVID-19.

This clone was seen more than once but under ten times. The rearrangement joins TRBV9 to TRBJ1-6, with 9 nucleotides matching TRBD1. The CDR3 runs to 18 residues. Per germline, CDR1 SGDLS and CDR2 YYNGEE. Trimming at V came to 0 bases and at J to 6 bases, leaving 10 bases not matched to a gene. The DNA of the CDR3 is TGTGCCAGCAGCGTAGAGGAGGGACCGGGACAGGGTAATTCACCCCTCCACTTT. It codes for CASSVEEGPGQGNSPLHF. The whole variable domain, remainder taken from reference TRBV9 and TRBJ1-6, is DSGVTQTPKHLITATGQRVTLRCSPRSGDLSVYWYQQSLDQGLQFLIQYYNGEERAKGNILERFSAQQFPDLHSELNLSSLELGDSALYFCASSVEEGPGQGNSPLHFGNGTRLTVT.

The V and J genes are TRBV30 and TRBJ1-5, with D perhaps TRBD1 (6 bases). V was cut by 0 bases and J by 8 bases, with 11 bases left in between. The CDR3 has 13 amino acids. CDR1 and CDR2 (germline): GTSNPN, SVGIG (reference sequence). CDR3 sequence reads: CAWSVQGVEPQHF. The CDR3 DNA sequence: TGTGCCTGGAGTGTACAGGGAGTTGAGCCCCAGCATTTT.

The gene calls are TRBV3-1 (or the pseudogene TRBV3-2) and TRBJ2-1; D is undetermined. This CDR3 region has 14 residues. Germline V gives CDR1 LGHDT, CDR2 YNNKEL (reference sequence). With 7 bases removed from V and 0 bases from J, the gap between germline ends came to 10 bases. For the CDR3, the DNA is TGTGCCAGCACCAATACTGGCTCCTACAATGAGCAGTTCTTC. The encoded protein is CASTNTGSYNEQFF.

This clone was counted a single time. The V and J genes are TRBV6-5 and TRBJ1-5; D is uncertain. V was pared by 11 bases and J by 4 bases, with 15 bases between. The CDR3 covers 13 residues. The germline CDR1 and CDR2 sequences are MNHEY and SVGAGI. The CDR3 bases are TGTGCCTCTCAAGCCAGGTTTAATCAGCCCCAGCATTTT. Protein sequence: CASQARFNQPQHF.

The CDR3 region is CASSAPRTVMNTEAFF. In DNA form, the CDR3 reads TGTGCCAGCAGCGCACCTCGGACAGTTATGAACACTGAAGCTTTCTTT. This rearrangement joins TRBV6-6 to TRBJ1-1; a weak D match, TRBD1 (6 bases). The V and J ends lost 6 bases and 0 bases respectively, with 17 bases between them. This CDR3 has 16 amino acids. Germline assignment: CDR1 MNHNY and CDR2 SVGAGI (reference sequence).

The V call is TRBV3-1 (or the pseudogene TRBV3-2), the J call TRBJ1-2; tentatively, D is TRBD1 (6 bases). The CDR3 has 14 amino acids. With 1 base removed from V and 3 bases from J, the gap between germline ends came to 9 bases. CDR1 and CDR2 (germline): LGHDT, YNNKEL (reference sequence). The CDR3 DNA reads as TGTGCCAGCAGCCAAGGGGGGCAGGACTATGGCTACACCTTC. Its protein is CASSQGGQDYGYTF.

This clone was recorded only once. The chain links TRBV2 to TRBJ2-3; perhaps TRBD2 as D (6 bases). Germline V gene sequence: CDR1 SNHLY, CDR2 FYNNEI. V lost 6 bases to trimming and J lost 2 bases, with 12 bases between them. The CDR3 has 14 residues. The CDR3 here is CASSGGQATDTQYF. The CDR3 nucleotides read TGTGCCAGCAGCGGAGGGCAGGCCACAGATACGCAGTATTTT.

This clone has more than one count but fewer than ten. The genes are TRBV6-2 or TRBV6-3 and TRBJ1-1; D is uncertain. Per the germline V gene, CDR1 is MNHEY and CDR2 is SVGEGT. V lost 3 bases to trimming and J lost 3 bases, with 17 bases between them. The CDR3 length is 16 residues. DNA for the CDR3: TGTGCCAGCAGTTATATTCAGGCAAATTCTTACACTGAAGCTTTCTTT. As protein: CASSYIQANSYTEAFF.

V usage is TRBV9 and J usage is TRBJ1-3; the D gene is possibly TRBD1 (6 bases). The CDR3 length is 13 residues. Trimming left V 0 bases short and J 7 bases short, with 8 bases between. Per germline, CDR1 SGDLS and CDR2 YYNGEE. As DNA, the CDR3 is TGTGCCAGCAGCGTAGGGGACACGAACACCATATATTTT. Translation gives CASSVGDTNTIYF.

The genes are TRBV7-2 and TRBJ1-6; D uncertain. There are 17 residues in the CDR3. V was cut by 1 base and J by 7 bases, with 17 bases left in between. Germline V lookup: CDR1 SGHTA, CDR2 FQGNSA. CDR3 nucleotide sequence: TGTGCCAGCAGCTTAGGGGAAGTATGGACTGGGAATTCACCCCTCCACTTT. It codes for CASSLGEVWTGNSPLHF.